The present T cell receptor (beta chain) was sequenced within a study of molecular identifiers for immune sequencing clone quantification. Study-wide points: Highly expanded clone sizes could be underestimated by identical TCR molecules sharing a barcode.

The germline V gene encodes CDR1 DFQATT and CDR2 SNEGSKA (reference sequence). The CDR3 is made up of 13 amino acids. TCRdb re-derived calls from the PCR reads in MiXCR, one entry per CDR3 protein. The sample holds some 9,800 distinct CDR3 sequences, 18% seen once. In its sample, this clonotype is medium-sized. What it recognizes is unknown. V gene TRBV20-1 combines with J gene TRBJ2-3; either TRBD1 or TRBD2 may supply D (5 bases each). The sequence came from a human donor in good health. Some libraries in this study had Jurkat cell RNA spiked in. Sequences were obtained from naive CD8+ T cells from blood, with Jurkat cell RNA spiked in. The subset here: FACS-sorted CD8+CD4-CCR7+CD45RA+ naive T cells. CDR3 residues: CSAQGPNTDTQYF. In DNA, the CDR3 is TGCAGCGCCCAGGGACCCAACACAGATACGCAGTATTTT.